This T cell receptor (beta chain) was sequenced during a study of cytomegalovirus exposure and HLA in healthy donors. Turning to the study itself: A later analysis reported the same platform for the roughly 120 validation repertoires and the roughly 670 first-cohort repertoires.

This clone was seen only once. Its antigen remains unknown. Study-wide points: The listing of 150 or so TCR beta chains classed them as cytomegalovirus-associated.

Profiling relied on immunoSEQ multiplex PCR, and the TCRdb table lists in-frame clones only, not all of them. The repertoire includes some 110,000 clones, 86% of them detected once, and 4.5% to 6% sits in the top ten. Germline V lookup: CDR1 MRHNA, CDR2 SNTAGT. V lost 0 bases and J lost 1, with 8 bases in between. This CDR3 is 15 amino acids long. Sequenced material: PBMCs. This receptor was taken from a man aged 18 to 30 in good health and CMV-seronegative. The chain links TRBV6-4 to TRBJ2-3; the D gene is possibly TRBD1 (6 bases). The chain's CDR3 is CASSDSPGGTDTQYF. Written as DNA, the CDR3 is TGTGCCAGCAGTGACTCCCCAGGGGGCACAGATACGCAGTATTTT.